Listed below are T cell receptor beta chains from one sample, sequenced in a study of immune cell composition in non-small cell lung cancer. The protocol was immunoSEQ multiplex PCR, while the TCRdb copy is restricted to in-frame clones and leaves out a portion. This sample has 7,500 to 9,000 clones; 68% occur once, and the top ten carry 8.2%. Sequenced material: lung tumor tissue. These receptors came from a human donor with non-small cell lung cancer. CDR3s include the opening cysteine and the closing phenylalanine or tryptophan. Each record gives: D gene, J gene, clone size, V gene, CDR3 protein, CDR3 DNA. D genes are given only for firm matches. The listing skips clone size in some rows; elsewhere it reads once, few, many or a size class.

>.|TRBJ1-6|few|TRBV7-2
CASSLAGIDYNSPLHF
TGTGCCAGCAGCTTGGCGGGGATTGACTATAATTCACCCCTCCACTTT
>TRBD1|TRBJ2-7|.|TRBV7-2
CASTKTAGQGYEQYF
TGTGCCAGCACCAAAACCGCGGGACAGGGCTACGAGCAGTACTTC
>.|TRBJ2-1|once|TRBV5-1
CASSSRPASYNEQFF
TGCGCCAGCAGTTCTAGGCCGGCCTCCTACAATGAGCAGTTCTTC
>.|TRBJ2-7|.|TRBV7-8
CASSRQAAYEQYF
TGTGCCAGCAGCCGACAGGCCGCCTACGAGCAGTACTTC
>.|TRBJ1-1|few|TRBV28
CASSPLGRSTEAFF
TGTGCCAGCAGTCCGTTGGGTCGGAGCACTGAAGCTTTCTTT
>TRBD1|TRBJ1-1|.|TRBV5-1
CASSFRGTEAFF
TGCGCCAGCAGCTTCAGGGGGACTGAAGCTTTCTTT
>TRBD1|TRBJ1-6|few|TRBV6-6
CASSYLGTDSPLHF
TGTGCCAGCAGTTACCTGGGGACAGACTCACCCCTCCACTTT
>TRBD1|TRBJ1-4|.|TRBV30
CAQQGPGEKLFF
TGTGCCCAACAGGGGCCAGGCGAAAAACTGTTTTTT
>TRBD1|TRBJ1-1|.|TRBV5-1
CASSLGQGAGDTEAFF
TGCGCCAGCAGCTTGGGACAGGGGGCGGGGGACACTGAAGCTTTCTTT
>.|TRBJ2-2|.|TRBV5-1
CASNGDSNTGELFF
TGCGCCAGCAACGGGGATTCAAACACCGGGGAGCTGTTTTTT
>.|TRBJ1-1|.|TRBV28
CASTPQGLRTEAFF
TGTGCCAGCACTCCACAGGGCCTACGAACTGAAGCTTTCTTT
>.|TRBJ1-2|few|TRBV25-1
CASSDNSFSSSNYGYTF
TGTGCCAGCAGTGACAACAGCTTTTCGAGCAGTAACTATGGCTACACCTTC
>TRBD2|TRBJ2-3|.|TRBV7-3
CASSLRGLAGGGTDTQYF
TGTGCCAGCAGCCTAAGGGGTTTAGCGGGAGGCGGCACAGATACGCAGTATTTT
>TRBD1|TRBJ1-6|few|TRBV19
CASSIKTGDNSPLHF
TGTGCCAGTAGTATAAAGACAGGGGATAATTCACCCCTCCACTTT
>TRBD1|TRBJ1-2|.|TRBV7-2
CASSPGTGGVGGYTF
TGTGCCAGCAGCCCGGGGACAGGGGGCGTTGGAGGCTACACCTTC
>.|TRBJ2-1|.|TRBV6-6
CASREQGVDEQFF
TGTGCCAGCAGGGAGCAGGGCGTCGATGAGCAGTTCTTC
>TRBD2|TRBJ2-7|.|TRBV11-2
CASSPWGGTSSGSPYEQYF
TGTGCCAGCAGCCCTTGGGGGGGGACGTCTAGCGGGAGTCCCTACGAGCAGTACTTC
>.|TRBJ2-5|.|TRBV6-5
CASSYPDILQETQYF
TGTGCCAGCAGTTACCCCGACATCCTCCAAGAGACCCAGTACTTC
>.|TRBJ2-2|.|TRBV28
CASSLLLEAGTGELFF
TGTGCCAGCAGTTTATTGCTAGAAGCCGGCACCGGGGAGCTGTTTTTT
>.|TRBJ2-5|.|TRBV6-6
CASSGSTSGAQYF
TGTGCCAGCAGCGGGTCTACGTCAGGGGCCCAGTACTTC
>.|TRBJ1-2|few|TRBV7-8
CASSSSGVYGYTF
TGTGCCAGCAGCTCATCGGGAGTTTATGGCTACACCTTC
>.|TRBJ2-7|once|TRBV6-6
CASSSSDSDYEQYF
TGTGCCAGCAGTTCCTCGGACAGCGACTACGAGCAGTACTTC
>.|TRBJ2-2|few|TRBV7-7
CASSLTSGLRGAGELFF
TGTGCTAGCAGCTTGACATCGGGACTGCGGGGCGCCGGGGAGCTGTTTTTT
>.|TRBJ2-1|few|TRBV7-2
CASSPFLSSYNEQFF
TGTGCCAGCAGCCCTTTCCTGAGCTCCTACAATGAGCAGTTCTTC
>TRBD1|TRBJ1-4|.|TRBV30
CAWSGTGGEKLFF
TGTGCCTGGTCTGGGACAGGGGGCGAAAAACTGTTTTTT
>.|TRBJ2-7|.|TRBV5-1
CASSLLQASSYEQYF
TGCGCCAGCAGCTTGTTACAGGCGAGCTCCTACGAGCAGTACTTC
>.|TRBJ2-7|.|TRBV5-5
CASSLQGNAYEQYF
TGTGCCAGCAGCCTTCAGGGGAACGCCTACGAGCAGTACTTC
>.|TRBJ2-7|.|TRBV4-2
CASSRGWGLTPEQYF
TGTGCCAGCAGCCGAGGCTGGGGCCTCACCCCCGAGCAGTACTTC
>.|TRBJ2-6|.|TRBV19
CASSNAGSSGANVLTF
TGTGCCAGTAGTAATGCGGGTTCCTCTGGGGCCAACGTCCTGACTTTC
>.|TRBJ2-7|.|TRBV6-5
CASRAPGEKEQYF
TGTGCCAGCAGGGCACCCGGGGAGAAAGAGCAGTACTTC
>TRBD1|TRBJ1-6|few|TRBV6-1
CASSEGQLGSPLHF
TGTGCCAGCAGTGAGGGACAGTTGGGTTCACCCCTCCACTTT
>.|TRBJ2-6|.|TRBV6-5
CASSRSSGANVLTF
TGTGCCAGCTCGAGAAGCTCTGGGGCCAACGTCCTGACTTTC
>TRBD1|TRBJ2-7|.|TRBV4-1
CASSQATTGGLGEQYF
TGCGCCAGCAGCCAGGCAACTACAGGGGGCCTTGGCGAGCAGTACTTC
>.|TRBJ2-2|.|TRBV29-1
CSVRRRGETTGELFF
TGCAGCGTCCGTAGGAGGGGCGAAACCACCGGGGAGCTGTTTTTT
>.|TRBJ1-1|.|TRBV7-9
CASSLGAPPRTEAFF
TGTGCCAGCAGCTTGGGCGCCCCTCCGCGCACTGAAGCTTTCTTT
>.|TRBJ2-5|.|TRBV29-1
CSVDLASQETQYF
TGCAGCGTTGATTTAGCCAGTCAAGAGACCCAGTACTTC
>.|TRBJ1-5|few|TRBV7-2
CASTRGTGYQPQHF
TGTGCCAGCACGAGGGGGACGGGATATCAGCCCCAGCATTTT
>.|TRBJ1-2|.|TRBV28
CASSRKWGPGYGYTF
TGTGCCAGCAGTCGCAAGTGGGGGCCGGGGTATGGCTACACCTTC
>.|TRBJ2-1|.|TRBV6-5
CASSSQGRHNEQFF
TGTGCCAGCAGTTCACAGGGAAGGCACAATGAGCAGTTCTTC
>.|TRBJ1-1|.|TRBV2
CASSVEREAFF
TGTGCCAGCAGCGTCGAGCGAGAAGCTTTCTTT
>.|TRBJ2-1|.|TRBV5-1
CASSLGPDTEQFF
TGCGCCAGCTCCCTGGGGCCAGACACTGAGCAGTTCTTC
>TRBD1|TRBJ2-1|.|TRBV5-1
CASSLLGQGRNEQFF
TGCGCCAGCAGCCTCCTGGGACAGGGAAGGAATGAGCAGTTCTTC
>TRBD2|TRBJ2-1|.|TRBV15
CATSREITAGGQGDEQFF
TGTGCCACCAGCAGAGAAATAACAGCGGGGGGTCAAGGCGATGAGCAGTTCTTC
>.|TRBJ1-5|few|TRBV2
CATTEDGGPQHF
TGTGCCACCACTGAAGACGGGGGGCCCCAGCATTTT
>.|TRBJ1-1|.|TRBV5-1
CASSLHRTANTEAFF
TGCGCCAGCAGCTTGCATAGGACAGCGAACACTGAAGCTTTCTTT
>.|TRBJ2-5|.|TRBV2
CASSRGTLRGETQYF
TGTGCCAGCTCACGAGGGACACTGAGAGGAGAGACCCAGTACTTC
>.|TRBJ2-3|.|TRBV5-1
CASSLKGGTDTQYF
TGCGCCAGCAGCTTAAAGGGAGGCACAGATACGCAGTATTTT
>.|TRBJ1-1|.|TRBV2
CARSKPQRETEAFF
TGTGCCAGAAGTAAGCCGCAAAGGGAGACTGAAGCTTTCTTT
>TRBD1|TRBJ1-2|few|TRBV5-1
CASSLGQGGYHGYTF
TGCGCCAGCAGCTTGGGACAGGGGGGTTATCATGGCTACACCTTC
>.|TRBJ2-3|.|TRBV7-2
CASSSIGGPDTQYF
TGTGCCAGCAGCTCCATCGGGGGGCCAGATACGCAGTATTTT
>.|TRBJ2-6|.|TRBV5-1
CASSLVGASGANVLTF
TGCGCCAGCAGCTTGGTGGGGGCCTCTGGGGCCAACGTCCTGACTTTC
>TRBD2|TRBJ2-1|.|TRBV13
CASSSRVAGGNEQFF
TGTGCCAGCAGCTCCAGGGTAGCGGGGGGAAATGAGCAGTTCTTC
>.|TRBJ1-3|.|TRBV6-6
CASIISGTAGNTIYF
TGTGCCAGCATCATATCCGGGACTGCTGGAAACACCATATATTTT
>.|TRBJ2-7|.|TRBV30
CAWSALADSSYEQYF
TGTGCCTGGAGCGCCCTAGCGGACAGCTCCTACGAGCAGTACTTC
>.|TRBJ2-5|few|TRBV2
CASSEGLQETQYF
TGTGCCAGCAGTGAAGGGCTCCAAGAGACCCAGTACTTC
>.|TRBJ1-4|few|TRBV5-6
CASSLITGGEKLFF
TGTGCCAGCAGCCTTATTACGGGCGGGGAAAAACTGTTTTTT
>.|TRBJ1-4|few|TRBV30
CAWSVHAAGVGGKLFF
TGTGCCTGGAGTGTACATGCCGCAGGGGTAGGCGGAAAACTGTTTTTT
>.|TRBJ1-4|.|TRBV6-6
CASTQRGREKLFF
TGTGCCAGCACCCAACGGGGGAGAGAAAAACTGTTTTTT
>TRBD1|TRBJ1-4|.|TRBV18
CASSLDRGPEELFF
TGTGCCAGCTCACTCGACAGGGGCCCTGAGGAACTGTTTTTT